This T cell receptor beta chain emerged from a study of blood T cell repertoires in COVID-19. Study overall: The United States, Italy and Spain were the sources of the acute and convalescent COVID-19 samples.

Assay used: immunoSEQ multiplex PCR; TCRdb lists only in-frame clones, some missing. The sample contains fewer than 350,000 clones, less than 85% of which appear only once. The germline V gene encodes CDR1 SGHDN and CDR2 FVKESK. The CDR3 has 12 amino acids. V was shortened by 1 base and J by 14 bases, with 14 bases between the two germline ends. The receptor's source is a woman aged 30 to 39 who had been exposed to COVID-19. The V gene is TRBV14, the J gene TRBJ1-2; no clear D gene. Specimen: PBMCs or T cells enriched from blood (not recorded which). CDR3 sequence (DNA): TGTGCCAGCAGCCAAGGACCGACGCACAGAACCTTC. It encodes CASSQGPTHRTF.